This T cell receptor beta chain stems from a study of T cell changes during pregnancy in multiple sclerosis. V shed 2 bases and J 3 bases; nucleotides not matched to a gene: 0. In germline, CDR1 is MNHEY, CDR2 SVGAGI. CDR3 length equals 14 residues. Profiling relied on immunoSEQ multiplex PCR, and the TCRdb table lists in-frame clones only, not all of them. The table has around 56,000 clones, over 75% seen once. This sequence was found in a female donor with multiple sclerosis, enrolled in a pregnancy study. Sequences were derived from peripheral blood, sampled after pregnancy. The chain joins TRBV6-5 to TRBJ2-7, with 11 bases matching TRBD1. The CDR3, as DNA: TGTGCCAGCAGTTACGGGACAGGGGGCTACGAGCAGTACTTC. Protein sequence: CASSYGTGGYEQYF.